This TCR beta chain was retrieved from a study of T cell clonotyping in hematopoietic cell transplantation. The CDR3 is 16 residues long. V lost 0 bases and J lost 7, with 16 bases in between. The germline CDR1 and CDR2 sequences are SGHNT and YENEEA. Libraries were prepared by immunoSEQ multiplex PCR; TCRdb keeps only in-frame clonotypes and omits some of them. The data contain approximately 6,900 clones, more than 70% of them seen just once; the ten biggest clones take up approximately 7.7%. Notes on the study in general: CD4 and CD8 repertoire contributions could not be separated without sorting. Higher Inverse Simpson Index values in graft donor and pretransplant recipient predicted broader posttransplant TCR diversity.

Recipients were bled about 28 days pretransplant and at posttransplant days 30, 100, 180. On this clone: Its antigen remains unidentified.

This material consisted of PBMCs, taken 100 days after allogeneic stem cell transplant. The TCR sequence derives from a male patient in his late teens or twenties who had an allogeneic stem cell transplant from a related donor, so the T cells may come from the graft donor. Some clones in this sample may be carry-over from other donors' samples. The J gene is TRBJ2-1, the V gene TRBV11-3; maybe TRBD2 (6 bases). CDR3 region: CASSLEPGVARNEQFF. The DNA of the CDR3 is TGTGCCAGCAGCTTAGAACCGGGGGTGGCGCGGAATGAGCAGTTCTTC.